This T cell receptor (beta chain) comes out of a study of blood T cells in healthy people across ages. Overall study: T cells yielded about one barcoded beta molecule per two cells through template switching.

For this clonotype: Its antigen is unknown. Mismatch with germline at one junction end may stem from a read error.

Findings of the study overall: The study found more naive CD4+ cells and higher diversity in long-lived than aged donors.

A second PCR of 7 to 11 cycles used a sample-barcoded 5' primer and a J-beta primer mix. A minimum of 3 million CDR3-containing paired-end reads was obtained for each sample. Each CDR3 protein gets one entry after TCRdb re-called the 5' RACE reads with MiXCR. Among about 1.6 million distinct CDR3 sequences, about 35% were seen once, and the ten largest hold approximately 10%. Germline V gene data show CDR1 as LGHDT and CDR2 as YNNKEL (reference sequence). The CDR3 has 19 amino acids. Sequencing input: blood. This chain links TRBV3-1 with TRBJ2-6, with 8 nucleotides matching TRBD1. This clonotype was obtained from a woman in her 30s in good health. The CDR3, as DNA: TGTGCCAGCAGCCAAGCGGCGGACAGGGCTTCCTCTGGGGCCAACGTCCGGACTTTC. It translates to CASSQAADRASSGANVRTF.